The next 22 T cell receptor beta chains were all read from a single sample in a study of T cell changes during pregnancy in multiple sclerosis. Repertoires were generated with immunoSEQ multiplex PCR, while TCRdb's copy carries only in-frame clones and drops some. The sample has about 42,000 clones, roughly 84% seen once. Sequences were derived from CD4+ T cells from peripheral blood mononuclear cells, sampled before pregnancy. These receptors all stem from a female donor with multiple sclerosis, enrolled in a pregnancy study.

This rearrangement joins TRBV7-9 to TRBJ1-5, with D uncertain. Germline V gene lookup returns CDR1 SEHNR and CDR2 FQNEAQ (reference sequence). V was trimmed by 5 bases and J by 2 bases, leaving 13 bases between them. The CDR3 runs to 15 residues. CDR3 sequence reads: CASSAAGVGNQPQHF. The DNA for the CDR3 is TGTGCCAGCAGCGCGGCCGGGGTAGGCAATCAGCCCCAGCATTTT.

This clone was observed a single time. V gene TRBV18 combines with J gene TRBJ2-1; TRBD2 is a possible D gene (6 bases). Per germline, CDR1 KGHSH and CDR2 LQKENI. The CDR3 has 14 residues. Trimming pared 1 base from V and 9 bases from J, leaving 13 bases between. CDR3 sequence reads: CASSPLGGSSEQFF. In DNA, the CDR3 is TGTGCCAGCTCACCACTGGGGGGTTCAAGTGAGCAGTTCTTC.

The rearrangement joins TRBV11-2 to TRBJ2-5; 9 bases line up with TRBD2. Losses at the gene ends were 1 base for V and 5 bases for J; bases not matched to a gene: 14. Germline lookup yields CDR1 SGHAT and CDR2 FQNNGV. The CDR3 consists of 18 residues. The CDR3 sequence: CASSLAHPGAGGRETQYF. As DNA, the CDR3 is TGTGCCAGCAGCTTAGCCCACCCAGGGGCGGGGGGGCGGGAGACCCAGTACTTC.

The rearrangement joins TRBV9 to TRBJ2-7, with D uncertain. With 0 bases removed from V and 4 bases from J, the gap between germline ends came to 8 bases. Germline V lookup: CDR1 SGDLS, CDR2 YYNGEE. This CDR3 is 13 amino acids long. The CDR3 bases are TGTGCCAGCAGCGTAGTCACAGATTACGAGCAGTACTTC. Translating gives CASSVVTDYEQYF.

The chain joins TRBV27 to TRBJ1-2, with D possibly matching TRBD1 (5 bases). In germline, CDR1 is MNHEY, CDR2 SMNVEV (reference sequence). V dropped 1 base and J dropped 8 bases, with 14 bases sitting between them. The CDR3 has 14 amino acids. The CDR3 loop reads CASSLFGQGRGYTF. The CDR3 coding sequence is TGTGCCAGCAGTTTATTTGGTCAGGGTCGCGGCTACACCTTC.

This clone was counted between two and nine times. The chain carries TRBV10-3 and TRBJ1-5; TRBD1 matches 9 bases. The CDR3 runs 14 residues. Per germline, CDR1 ENHRY and CDR2 SYGVKD. Trimming removed 2 bases from V and 7 bases from J; junction bases left unmatched: 3. In DNA form, the CDR3 reads TGTGCCATCAGTGAGGGACAGGGGATGCAGCCCCAGCATTTT. It codes for CAISEGQGMQPQHF.

The chain uses TRBV19 and TRBJ1-1; D may be TRBD1 (6 bases). The V end was cut by 5 bases, the J end by 1 base, with 8 bases between. CDR1 is LNHDA and CDR2 is SQIVND in the germline V gene (reference sequence). The CDR3 sequence is 13 residues long. CDR3 in DNA: TGTGCCAGTAGTTGGGACAAGAACACTGAAGCTTTCTTT. Protein product: CASSWDKNTEAFF.

The V gene is TRBV10-2, the J gene TRBJ1-2; possible D gene TRBD1, 6 bases. Between the trimmed V and J ends, which lost 6 bases and 0 bases, there was a span of 11 bases. The CDR3 loop spans 14 amino acids. Germline loops: CDR1 WSHSY, CDR2 SAAADI. The CDR3 sequence: CASSLDSANYGYTF. As DNA, the CDR3 is TGCGCCAGCAGCCTGGACAGCGCTAACTATGGCTACACCTTC.

The chain recombines TRBV6-5 with TRBJ1-1, with D possibly TRBD1 on 6 matching bases. This CDR3 spans 13 amino acids. Per the germline V gene, CDR1 is MNHEY and CDR2 is SVGAGI. The V gene lost 6 bases and the J gene lost 8 bases, with 16 bases spanning the gap. The CDR3 region has the DNA TGTGCCAGCAGATCCCTACAGGGAACCGAAGCTTTCTTT. Translating it yields CASRSLQGTEAFF.

V gene TRBV7-2 combines with J gene TRBJ2-2; D is unclear. Germline CDR1 reads SGHTA; CDR2 reads FQGNSA. Trimming removed 5 bases at V and 6 bases at J, with 10 bases between. The CDR3 spans 13 residues. CDR3 in amino acids: CASSRVRSGELFF. Here the CDR3 DNA reads TGTGCCAGCAGCCGGGTCAGATCCGGGGAGCTGTTTTTT.

The chain links TRBV6-5 to TRBJ2-1, with 10 positions matching TRBD1. The CDR3 runs to 15 residues. V was pared by 8 bases and J by 9 bases, with 13 bases of the junction left unmatched. Germline loops: CDR1 MNHEY, CDR2 SVGAGI. CDR3 sequence (DNA): TGTGCCAGCTCAACCCGGGGACAGGGGTCTAGTGAGCAGTTCTTC. This codes for CASSTRGQGSSEQFF.

The rearrangement links TRBV7-9 to TRBJ2-7; TRBD1 agrees at 8 bases. V shed 3 bases and J 5 bases; nucleotides not matched to a gene: 3. This CDR3 has 13 residues. CDR1 is SEHNR, CDR2 FQNEAQ, per germline (reference sequence). The CDR3 DNA follows: TGTGCCAGCAGCTTTACAGGGGGAGACGAGCAGTACTTC. This translates into CASSFTGGDEQYF.

This chain uses TRBV5-1 with TRBJ1-3, with 8 bases lining up with TRBD1. Trimming removed 4 bases from V and 4 bases from J; junction bases left unmatched: 7. The CDR3 has 15 amino acids. Looked up from germline, CDR1 is SGHRS and CDR2 is YFSETQ. CDR3 nucleotides: TGCGCCAGCAGCCACGGACAGGGATCCGGAAACACCATATATTTT. This sequence encodes CASSHGQGSGNTIYF.

V gene TRBV30 combines with J gene TRBJ1-2, with D perhaps TRBD1 (5 bases). The CDR3 is 13 residues long. The germline V gene encodes CDR1 GTSNPN and CDR2 SVGIG (reference sequence). V was pared by 2 bases and J by 8 bases, with 15 bases between. The DNA for the CDR3 is TGTGCCTGGAGTTTGACGTTTGGGGGGGGCTACACCTTC. Its protein is CAWSLTFGGGYTF.

The chain employs TRBV6-5 and TRBJ1-1; 11 bases align to TRBD1. This CDR3 is built from 10 residues. Trimming cost V 7 bases and J 14 bases; bases outside gene matches: 3. Germline CDR1 is MNHEY and CDR2 is SVGAGI. CDR3 in DNA: TGTGCCAGCACGGGACAGGGGGTGTTCTTT. Translating gives CASTGQGVFF.

This clone was seen only a few times. The rearrangement links TRBV5-1 to TRBJ1-2; 9 bases line up with TRBD1. V gave up 2 bases and J gave up 7 bases; unmatched junction bases: 6. Per germline, CDR1 SGHRS and CDR2 YFSETQ. The CDR3 is 14 residues long. This chain's CDR3 is CASSLGTGSFGYTF. The CDR3, as DNA: TGCGCCAGCAGCTTAGGGACAGGGTCCTTTGGCTACACCTTC.

This chain joins TRBV10-3 and TRBJ1-2, with 7 bases fitting TRBD1. With 7 bases clipped from V and 4 bases from J, the junction kept 3 bases outside the gene matches. Per the germline V gene, CDR1 is ENHRY and CDR2 is SYGVKD. This CDR3 region has 12 residues. The CDR3 region is CAITTGVYGYTF. The CDR3 region has the DNA TGTGCCATCACCACAGGGGTCTATGGCTACACCTTC.

This chain connects TRBV10-1 to TRBJ1-2; 8 positions match TRBD1. The CDR3 runs to 15 residues. V lost 8 bases, J lost 2 bases, and 10 bases stayed unmatched. Germline values: CDR1 WNHNN, CDR2 SYGVQD (reference sequence). The CDR3 DNA sequence: TGCGCCAGCTCTGACTCGGACAGGGTAAACTATGGCTACACCTTC. Translation gives CASSDSDRVNYGYTF.

This sequence joins TRBV6-1 and TRBJ1-2; D gene ambiguous. V lost 5 bases and J lost 1, with 2 bases in between. Looked up from germline, CDR1 is MNHNS and CDR2 is SASEGT. The CDR3 runs to 11 residues. The CDR3 nucleotides read TGTGCCAGCAGTCTTAACTATGGCTACACCTTC. The encoded protein is CASSLNYGYTF.

This chain links TRBV5-1 with TRBJ1-1; D gene unclear. V lost 4 bases and J 10 bases, leaving 20 bases between the germline ends. The CDR3 totals 14 residues. The germline V gene has CDR1 SGHRS and CDR2 YFSETQ. CDR3 in DNA: TGCGCCAGCAGCCCTCCTGACATAAGGAACGTAGCTTTCTTT. Amino acid sequence: CASSPPDIRNVAFF.

Written as DNA, the CDR3 is TGTGCCAGCAGCTTAAGAGCTTCCGGACAGGGCCAAGAGACCCAGTACTTC. This codes for CASSLRASGQGQETQYF. V usage is TRBV7-2 and J usage is TRBJ2-5; 8 nucleotides match TRBD1. The trim removed 2 bases at V and 1 base at J, leaving 9 bases unmatched. Germline lookup yields CDR1 SGHTA and CDR2 FQGNSA. The CDR3 is made up of 17 amino acids.

The rearrangement links TRBV5-6 to TRBJ2-3; 7 bases map to TRBD1. V trimming: 1 base; J trimming: 2 bases; junction bases outside the gene matches: 7. The CDR3 is 16 residues long. Germline V CDR1 and CDR2: SGHDT, YYEEEE. The CDR3 DNA is TGTGCCAGCAGCTTGAGGTTGACAGGGATCACAGATACGCAGTATTTT. Translated, it gives CASSLRLTGITDTQYF.